Here is one T cell receptor (beta chain) with its context. The CDR3 is 14 residues long. V was pared by 2 bases and J by 0 bases, with 8 bases between. CDR1 and CDR2 from the germline V gene are SGHKS and YYEKEE (reference sequence). This entry is derived from a study of blood T cell repertoires in COVID-19. Overall study context: Sites in the United States, Italy and Spain provided acute and convalescent COVID-19 samples. T cells, B-cell-depleted T cells, or PBMCs supplied cDNA or gDNA.

As processed by the authors: The assay estimated nucleated cells by amplifying reference gene primers. Generated by immunoSEQ multiplex PCR, the TCRdb table keeps only in-frame clones and is missing some. That table supplies the V and J calls and clone size; D and trimming were determined from the DNA. The sample gives roughly 50,000 clones, over 80% of which show up once; under 60% is in the top ten. The TCR originated in a man aged 70 or older with acute or convalescent COVID-19. The genes are TRBV5-5 and TRBJ1-1; unclear D gene. The sample comprised peripheral blood. CDR3 protein: CASSFEGLNTEAFF. DNA for the CDR3: TGTGCCAGCAGCTTCGAGGGTTTGAACACTGAAGCTTTCTTT.